The clone carrying this T cell receptor beta chain was seen many times. Its target is not known. TCRdb re-called the reads through MiXCR, storing one row per CDR3 protein. The sample yields 200,000 to 250,000 distinct CDR3 sequences, approximately 22% seen once. The data belong to a study of T cell repertoires in cytomegalovirus infection. Study in general: It was the public TCR beta signatures that indicated both CMV infection and matching HLA type. Findings and caveats of the study: HLA-C-restricted CMV clonotypes gave the most frequent clonotype in two of eight donors. Identification of carriers of CMV plus the relevant HLA was achieved through cumulative public TCR beta family frequency.

Germline assignment: CDR1 SGHVS and CDR2 FQNEAQ. The V gene end was trimmed by 2 bases and the J gene end by 2 bases; junction bases not matched to a gene: 12. The CDR3 is made up of 18 amino acids. V usage is TRBV7-8 and J usage is TRBJ2-3; 8 nucleotides line up with TRBD1. The material sequenced was CD8+ T cells from PBMCs. This TCR came from a human donor in good health (CMV status not recorded). Some clones in this sample may be carry-over from other donors' samples. The CDR3 nucleotides read TGTGCCAGCAGCTTAAGCGTCTTTGACAGGGGAAACACAGATACGCAGTATTTT. It encodes CASSLSVFDRGNTDTQYF. Using reference TRBV7-8 and TRBJ2-3 for the parts outside the CDR3, the full variable domain is GAGVSQSPRYKVAKRGQDVALRCDPISGHVSLFWYQQALGQGPEFLTYFQNEAQLDKSGLPSDRFFAERPEGSVSTLKIQRTQQEDSAVYLCASSLSVFDRGNTDTQYFGPGTRLTVL.